This TCR beta chain comes out of a study of T cell responses to AZD1222 COVID-19 vaccine. The overall study: Second-dose recipients at about 4 or about 12 weeks were treated as one pooled group. Whole-study results and caveats: Clonal diversity may have been underestimated, and the donors were mostly white British, with more females than males. Repertoires were obtained solely post-peak T cell response. Targeting of unmutated variant regions was reportedly seen in nearly half of spike-specific TCRs.

About this clone: The antigen remains undetermined.

The table came from immunoSEQ multiplex PCR; TCRdb's copy has only in-frame clones and leaves some out. The sample records around 100,000 clones, approximately 87% being singletons. V shed 4 bases and J shed 2 bases, with 9 bases lying between them. The CDR3 contains 13 residues. Germline values: CDR1 SGHNT, CDR2 YYREEE (reference sequence). The J gene is TRBJ2-5, the V gene TRBV5-4; D possibly uses TRBD1 or TRBD2 (5 bases each). The sample in question was peripheral blood, obtained on day 0 of AZD1222 vaccination. The sequence was collected from an adult in good health. The CDR3 loop reads CASSPGPQETQYF. CDR3 DNA sequence: TGTGCCAGCAGCCCGGGACCACAAGAGACCCAGTACTTC.